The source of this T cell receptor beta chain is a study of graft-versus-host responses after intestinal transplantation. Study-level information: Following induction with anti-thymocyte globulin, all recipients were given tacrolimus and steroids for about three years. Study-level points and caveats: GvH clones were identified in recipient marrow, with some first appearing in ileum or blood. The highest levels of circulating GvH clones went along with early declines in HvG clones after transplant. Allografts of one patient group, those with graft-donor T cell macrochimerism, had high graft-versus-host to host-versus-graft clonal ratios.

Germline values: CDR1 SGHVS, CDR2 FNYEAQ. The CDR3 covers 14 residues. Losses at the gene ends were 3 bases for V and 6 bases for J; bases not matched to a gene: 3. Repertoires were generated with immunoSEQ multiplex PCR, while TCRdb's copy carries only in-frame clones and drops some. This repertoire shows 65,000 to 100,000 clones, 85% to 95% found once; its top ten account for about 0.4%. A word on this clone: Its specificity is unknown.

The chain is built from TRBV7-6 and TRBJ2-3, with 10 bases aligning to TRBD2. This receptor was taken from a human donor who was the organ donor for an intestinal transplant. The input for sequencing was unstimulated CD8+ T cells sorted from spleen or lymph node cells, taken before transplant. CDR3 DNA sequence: TGTGCCAGCAGCTTTACTAGCGGGGATGATACGCAGTATTTT. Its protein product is CASSFTSGDDTQYF.